Below, 3 T cell receptor beta chains from the same sample are listed, as sequenced in a study of blood T cell repertoires in COVID-19. Some clones are missing from TCRdb's copy, which holds only in-frame ones; the method was immunoSEQ multiplex PCR. The table lists just over 350,000 clones, about 88% of them singletons, with 2.5% to 3% in the top ten. Sequencing used PBMCs or T cells enriched from blood (not recorded which). These receptor sequences come from a woman younger than 45 who had recovered from COVID-19.

This chain uses TRBV19 with TRBJ2-1; 7 nucleotides line up with TRBD1. In germline, CDR1 is LNHDA, CDR2 SQIVND (reference sequence). The CDR3 has 15 amino acids. V was clipped by 5 bases and J by 0 bases; unmatched bases: 4. The CDR3 is CASSPGTASYNEQFF. The CDR3 DNA is TGTGCCAGTAGTCCAGGGACAGCCTCCTACAATGAGCAGTTCTTC.

The J gene is TRBJ2-1, the V gene TRBV7-8, with 8 nucleotides matching TRBD2. Trimming cost V 3 bases and J 7 bases; bases outside gene matches: 2. Germline assignment: CDR1 SGHVS and CDR2 FQNEAQ. This CDR3 contains 13 residues. CDR3 bases: TGTGCCAGCAGCTTCAGCGGGAGTAATGAGCAGTTCTTC. Its translation is CASSFSGSNEQFF. The full variable domain, completed using reference TRBV7-8 and TRBJ2-1, is GAGVSQSPRYKVAKRGQDVALRCDPISGHVSLFWYQQALGQGPEFLTYFQNEAQLDKSGLPSDRFFAERPEGSVSTLKIQRTQQEDSAVYLCASSFSGSNEQFFGPGTRLTVL.

The chain links TRBV28 to TRBJ2-2, with D possibly TRBD1 on 6 matching bases. The V and J ends lost 5 bases and 6 bases respectively, with 16 bases between them. Germline loops: CDR1 MDHEN, CDR2 SYDVKM. The CDR3 extends over 15 amino acids. CDR3: CASSVEGGRAGELFF. As DNA, the CDR3 is TGTGCCAGCAGTGTTGAAGGGGGAAGAGCCGGGGAGCTGTTTTTT. The variable domain in full, with the rest retrieved from reference TRBV28 and TRBJ2-2, is DVKVTQSSRYLVKRTGEKVFLECVQDMDHENMFWYRQDPGLGLRLIYFSYDVKMKEKGDIPEGYSVSREKKERFSLILESASTNQTSMYLCASSVEGGRAGELFFGEGSRLTVL.